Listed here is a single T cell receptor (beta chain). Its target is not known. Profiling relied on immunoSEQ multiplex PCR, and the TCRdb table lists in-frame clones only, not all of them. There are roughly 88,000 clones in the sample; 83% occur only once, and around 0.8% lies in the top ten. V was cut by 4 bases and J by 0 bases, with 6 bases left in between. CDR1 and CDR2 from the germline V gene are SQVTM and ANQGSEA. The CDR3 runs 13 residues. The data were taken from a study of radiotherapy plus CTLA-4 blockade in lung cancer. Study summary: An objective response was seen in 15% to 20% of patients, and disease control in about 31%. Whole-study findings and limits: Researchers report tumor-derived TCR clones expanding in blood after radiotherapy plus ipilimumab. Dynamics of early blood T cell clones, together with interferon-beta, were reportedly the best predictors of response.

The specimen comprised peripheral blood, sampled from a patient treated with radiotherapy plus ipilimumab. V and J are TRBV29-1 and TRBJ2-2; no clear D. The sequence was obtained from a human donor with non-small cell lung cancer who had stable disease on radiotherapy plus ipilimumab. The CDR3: CSVGGSNTGELFF. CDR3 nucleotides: TGCAGCGTTGGGGGTTCGAACACCGGGGAGCTGTTTTTT.